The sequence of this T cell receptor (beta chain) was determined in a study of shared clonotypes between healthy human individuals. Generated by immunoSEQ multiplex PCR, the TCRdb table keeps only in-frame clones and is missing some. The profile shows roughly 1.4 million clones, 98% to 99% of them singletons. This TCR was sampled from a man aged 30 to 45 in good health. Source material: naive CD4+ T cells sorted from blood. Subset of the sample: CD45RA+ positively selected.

This chain's CDR3 is CASSEGWGGWADEQFF. Written as DNA, the CDR3 is TGTGCCAGCAGTGAAGGTTGGGGCGGGTGGGCCGATGAGCAGTTCTTC. The chain employs TRBV6-1 and TRBJ2-1; perhaps D is TRBD1 or TRBD2 (5 bases each). Germline V gene data show CDR1 as MNHNS and CDR2 as SASEGT. Between the trimmed V and J ends, which lost 1 base and 8 bases, there was a span of 18 bases. The CDR3 is 16 amino acids.